Reported below is one T cell receptor beta chain. Its specificity is not known. V was clipped by 6 bases and J by 2 bases; unmatched bases: 12. The CDR3 is 16 amino acids. From germline, CDR1 is MNHEY and CDR2 SVGAGI. TCRdb re-called the 5' RACE reads through MiXCR, storing one row per CDR3 protein. The table shows about 77,000 distinct CDR3 sequences, with 4.5% to 6% occurring only once. These data originate in a study of early T cells in non-severe SARS-CoV-2 infection. Overall study findings and caveats: Anti-spike CD8 specificities were favored by VDJdb matching, whose results missed private and CD4 specificities.

The J gene is TRBJ1-2, the V gene TRBV6-5; TRBD1 matches 7 bases. This sequence was found in an adult who was a healthcare worker with PCR-confirmed SARS-CoV-2 infection or an uninfected control (not recorded which). This specimen was whole blood, taken at baseline. In DNA form, the CDR3 reads TGTGCCAGCAGCCCAACTGTACTGGGACAGAACTATGGCTACACCTTC. The encoded protein is CASSPTVLGQNYGYTF.